This T cell receptor beta chain was identified during a study of PD-1 blockade in classical Hodgkin lymphoma. Whole-study results and caveats: CD8+ TCR diversity did not rise significantly by C4D1, unlike CD4+.

The repertoire was sequenced with immunoSEQ multiplex PCR; TCRdb's copy has only in-frame clones and lacks some. The top ten hold 32% of the sample, which has 30,000 to 35,000 clones, about four fifths seen once. Brentuximab vedotin exposure varied, and every patient relapsed after autologous stem cell transplantation. Best responses were complete response, partial response or progressive disease. From germline, CDR1 is SGHVS and CDR2 FQNEAQ. V dropped 4 bases and J dropped 5 bases, with 9 bases sitting between them. CDR3 size: 14 residues. Concerning this clone: Its cognate antigen is unknown.

The receptor was isolated from a human donor with classical Hodgkin lymphoma. This rearrangement joins TRBV7-8 to TRBJ1-6; D uncertain. This specimen was peripheral blood mononuclear cells (PBMCs), taken at baseline. This CDR3 is CASSYLPNNSPLHF. In nucleotides, the CDR3 is TGTGCCAGCAGCTACTTACCGAATAATTCACCCCTCCACTTT.